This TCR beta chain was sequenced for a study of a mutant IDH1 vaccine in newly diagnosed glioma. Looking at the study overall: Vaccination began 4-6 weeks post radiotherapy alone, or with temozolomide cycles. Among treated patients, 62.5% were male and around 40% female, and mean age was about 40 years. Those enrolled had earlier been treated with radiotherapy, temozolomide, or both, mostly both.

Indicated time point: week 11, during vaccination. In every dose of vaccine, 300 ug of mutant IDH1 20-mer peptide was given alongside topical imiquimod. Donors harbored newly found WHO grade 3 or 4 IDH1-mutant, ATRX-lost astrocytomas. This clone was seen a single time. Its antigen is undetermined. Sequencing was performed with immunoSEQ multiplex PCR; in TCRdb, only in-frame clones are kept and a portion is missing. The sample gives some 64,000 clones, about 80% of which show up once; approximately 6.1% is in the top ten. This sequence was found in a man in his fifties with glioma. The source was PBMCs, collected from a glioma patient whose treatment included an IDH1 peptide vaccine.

Here the CDR3 DNA reads TGTGCCAGCAGTAACCGGGGGCCCCAGCATTTT. Protein product: CASSNRGPQHF. V usage is TRBV28 and J usage is TRBJ1-5, with D hard to call. The CDR3 loop spans 11 amino acids. V was shortened by 5 bases and J by 9 bases, with 8 bases between the two germline ends. Germline loops: CDR1 MDHEN, CDR2 SYDVKM.